This T cell receptor beta chain appears in the sequencing data of a study of blood T cell repertoires in COVID-19. Study-wide context: Acute-phase and convalescent COVID-19 samples originated in the United States, Italy and Spain. PBMCs, B-cell-depleted T cells, or T cells provided the cDNA or gDNA that made up the material.

In the source study's methods: From reference gene primer amplification, estimates of nucleated cell counts were derived. Sequenced by immunoSEQ multiplex PCR; TCRdb stores in-frame clones only, minus some. The DNA was the basis for D and trimming; V, J and clone size are from that table. Among roughly 99,000 clones listed, approximately 84% were seen once. The CDR3 contains 19 residues. Germline assignment: CDR1 MNHEY and CDR2 SVGEGT. J gave up 5 bases and V 2 bases, and 18 bases lay outside the gene matches. This sequence was found in a woman aged 80 or over with acute or convalescent COVID-19. The V call is TRBV6-2 or TRBV6-3, the J call TRBJ1-2; TRBD1 aligns across 9 bases. Sequences were obtained from peripheral blood. For the CDR3, the DNA is TGTGCCAGCAGTTACCCCCCTCCCTTTACAGGGGGCGCCGAGTATGGCTACACCTTC. Translating gives CASSYPPPFTGGAEYGYTF.